The 20 T cell receptor beta chains reported below all come from one sample, sequenced in a study of blood T cell repertoires in COVID-19 (dated by TCRdb to the early 2020s). The receptor library was made with the immunoSEQ multiplex PCR assay. The clones in this table, taken by TCRdb from immuneACCESS, are in-frame only. Not every clone is retained; where verified, under half of the shortfall comes from an unresolved V gene, and the cause of the rest is unknown. The sample records around 91,000 clones, about four fifths of which are singletons. The ten largest clones represent less than 20% of the sample. The sequencing input was peripheral blood. Receptors originate from an elderly woman with active or convalescent COVID-19.

The rearrangement links TRBV6-1 to TRBJ2-3; 7 bases are shared with TRBD1. V shed 2 bases, J shed 13 bases, and the junction held 6 bases outside the gene matches. CDR1 is MNHNS and CDR2 is SASEGT in the germline V gene. The CDR3 sequence is 12 residues long. The CDR3 coding sequence is TGTGCCAGCAGTGAATTTGGTGACAGGGAGTATTTT. This sequence encodes CASSEFGDREYF.

The V call is TRBV2, the J call TRBJ2-4; 8 nucleotides agree with TRBD2. Unmatched junction bases numbered 5, after V lost 5 bases and J lost 5 bases. Germline-derived CDR1 and CDR2 are SNHLY and FYNNEI. This CDR3 is 14 amino acids long. CDR3 nucleotide sequence: TGTGCCAGCAGTCCGGGGGGGTTCGAAAACATTCAGTACTTC. Translating it yields CASSPGGFENIQYF.

This clone was seen only once. J is TRBJ1-1 and V is TRBV3-1 (or the pseudogene TRBV3-2), with D possibly matching TRBD1 (6 bases). This CDR3 contains 13 residues. The V and J ends lost 1 base and 9 bases respectively, with 12 bases between them. The germline CDR1 and CDR2 sequences are LGHDT and YNNKEL (reference sequence). The CDR3: CASSQAPQGQAFF. DNA for the CDR3: TGTGCCAGCAGCCAAGCCCCCCAGGGGCAAGCTTTCTTT.

Ten or more counts support this clone. The sample holds other DNA sequences that translate to the same CDR3. This chain links TRBV2 with TRBJ2-3; D ambiguous. The CDR3 runs to 12 residues. Germline V gene data show CDR1 as SNHLY and CDR2 as FYNNEI. Trimming took 6 bases from V and 3 from J, leaving 7 bases between them. CDR3 sequence reads: CASSLRTDTQYF. The CDR3 DNA reads as TGTGCCAGCAGCCTGAGAACAGATACGCAGTATTTT. The whole variable domain, filled in from reference TRBV2 and TRBJ2-3, reads EPEVTQTPSHQVTQMGQEVILRCVPISNHLYFYWYRQILGQKVEFLVSFYNNEISEKSEIFDDQFSVERPDGSNFTLKIRSTKLEDSAMYFCASSLRTDTQYFGPGTRLTVL.

The chain recombines TRBV5-1 with TRBJ1-4; D unclear. V lost 7 bases to trimming and J lost 8 bases, with 15 bases between them. Germline values: CDR1 SGHRS, CDR2 YFSETQ. The CDR3 loop spans 13 amino acids. The CDR3 spells CASRRGIGEKLFF. In DNA form, the CDR3 reads TGCGCCAGCCGGCGGGGAATTGGCGAAAAACTGTTTTTT.

This chain uses TRBV6-2 or TRBV6-3 with TRBJ1-2; a weak D match, TRBD1 (5 bases). This CDR3 has 13 residues. Germline loops: CDR1 MNHEY, CDR2 SVGEGT. With 5 bases removed from V and 6 bases from J, the gap between germline ends came to 13 bases. The CDR3 reads CASSIRGFDGYTF. CDR3 nucleotides: TGTGCCAGCAGTATACGGGGGTTCGATGGCTACACCTTC.

The V call is TRBV2, the J call TRBJ2-7; D perhaps matches TRBD2 (5 bases). CDR1 is SNHLY, CDR2 FYNNEI, per germline. CDR3 length: 11 residues. Trimming took off 6 bases at V and 7 bases at J, with 10 bases between the two ends. CDR3: CASRYRGEQYF. Here the CDR3 DNA reads TGTGCCAGCAGATACCGGGGAGAGCAGTACTTC.

The chain combines TRBV28 with TRBJ2-1; 13 bases align to TRBD2. The junction had 12 bases not matched to a gene; V was cut back by 3 bases and J by 16 bases. The germline CDR1 and CDR2 sequences are MDHEN and SYDVKM. The CDR3 sequence is 15 residues long. This chain's CDR3 is CASSFETSGRRVHFF. The CDR3 region has the DNA TGTGCCAGCAGTTTTGAGACTAGCGGGAGGAGGGTTCACTTCTTC. Full variable domain (remainder filled in from reference TRBV28 and TRBJ2-1): DVKVTQSSRYLVKRTGEKVFLECVQDMDHENMFWYRQDPGLGLRLIYFSYDVKMKEKGDIPEGYSVSREKKERFSLILESASTNQTSMYLCASSFETSGRRVHFFGPGTRLTVL.

The J gene is TRBJ2-1, the V gene TRBV7-8, with D perhaps matching TRBD2 (6 bases). From germline, CDR1 is SGHVS and CDR2 FQNEAQ. The CDR3 covers 13 residues. In nucleotides, the CDR3 is TGTGCGAGCGGGCCTCCGCGGGTCGATGAGCAGTTCTTC. Translated, it gives CASGPPRVDEQFF.

The V and J genes are TRBV7-9 and TRBJ1-1; D call uncertain. This CDR3 comprises 15 residues. V was pared by 5 bases and J by 3 bases, with 16 bases between. Germline V CDR1 and CDR2: SEHNR, FQNEAQ (reference sequence). The CDR3 loop reads CASSPGSGVDTEAFF. The CDR3 DNA reads TGTGCCAGCAGCCCAGGATCGGGAGTGGACACTGAAGCTTTCTTT.

This clone appeared a few times. The CDR3 bases are TGTGCCAGCACAAACCCAGGGGGGCCGGAGACCCAGTACTTC. This translates into CASTNPGGPETQYF. This chain connects TRBV11-2 to TRBJ2-5; D possibly corresponds to TRBD1 (7 bases). V was clipped by 7 bases and J by 5 bases, with 17 bases between them. This CDR3 spans 14 amino acids. Per the germline V gene, CDR1 is SGHAT and CDR2 is FQNNGV.

V is TRBV6-2 or TRBV6-3 and J is TRBJ1-2; D is unresolved. Germline-derived CDR1 and CDR2 are MNHEY and SVGEGT. This CDR3 has 15 residues. Trimming left V 0 bases short and J 4 bases short, with 12 bases between. The CDR3 protein is CASSYSTNGRYGYTF. CDR3 in DNA: TGTGCCAGCAGTTACTCGACTAACGGCCGCTATGGCTACACCTTC.

The chain employs TRBV28 and TRBJ1-1; perhaps TRBD1 as D (5 bases). V was shortened by 1 base and J by 3 bases, with 9 bases between the two germline ends. This CDR3 comprises 14 residues. Germline loops: CDR1 MDHEN, CDR2 SYDVKM. The CDR3 nucleotides read TGTGCCAGCAGTTTATTCAGGGAGGACACTGAAGCTTTCTTT. Translation gives CASSLFREDTEAFF. The variable domain in full, completed from reference TRBV28 and TRBJ1-1, reads DVKVTQSSRYLVKRTGEKVFLECVQDMDHENMFWYRQDPGLGLRLIYFSYDVKMKEKGDIPEGYSVSREKKERFSLILESASTNQTSMYLCASSLFREDTEAFFGQGTRLTVV.

The chain carries TRBV6-2 or TRBV6-3 and TRBJ2-3; 8 positions match TRBD2. The CDR3 sequence is 18 residues long. V lost 4 bases to trimming and J lost 0 bases; unmatched junction nucleotides: 12. The germline gives CDR1 MNHEY, CDR2 SVGEGT. The chain's CDR3 is CASSWRTSLPVSTDTQYF. The CDR3 nucleotides are TGTGCCAGCAGTTGGAGGACTAGCCTCCCAGTTAGCACAGATACGCAGTATTTT.

The genes are TRBV29-1 and TRBJ2-7, with 12 bases identical to TRBD2. V was pared by 4 bases and J by 6 bases, with 13 bases of the junction left unmatched. Germline V gives CDR1 SQVTM, CDR2 ANQGSEA. This CDR3 spans 16 amino acids. The DNA of the CDR3 is TGCAGCGTTGCCCCCCAGACTAGCGGGAGTTTATCCGAGCAGTACTTC. Translation gives CSVAPQTSGSLSEQYF.

The chain couples TRBV28 to TRBJ1-5; 7 bases agree with TRBD1. CDR1 and CDR2 (germline): MDHEN, SYDVKM. This CDR3 region has 13 residues. The trim removed 6 bases at V and 11 bases at J, leaving 10 bases unmatched. The CDR3: CASRPQGDRAQHF. The CDR3 nucleotides are TGTGCCAGCAGGCCCCAGGGGGATCGGGCCCAGCATTTT.

This chain links TRBV9 with TRBJ2-1; 9 bases agree with TRBD1. The germline CDR1 and CDR2 sequences are SGDLS and YYNGEE. The ends lost 0 bases at V and 10 bases at J; junction bases unmatched: 14. CDR3 length: 17 amino acids. CDR3 nucleotides: TGTGCCAGCAGCGTAGGGTATCCCGGGACAGGGAGGGGCGAGCAGTTCTTC. This sequence encodes CASSVGYPGTGRGEQFF.

This clone was detected only once. The J gene is TRBJ1-1, the V gene TRBV28; no clear D gene. Trimming pared 4 bases from V and 5 bases from J, leaving 20 bases between. This CDR3 has 16 amino acids. Per germline, CDR1 MDHEN and CDR2 SYDVKM. CDR3: CASSSARGSRRTEAFF. CDR3 in DNA: TGTGCCAGCAGTTCCGCGCGTGGGAGCCGGAGGACTGAAGCTTTCTTT.

The chain joins TRBV27 to TRBJ2-7, with 7 nucleotides matching TRBD1. There are 15 residues in the CDR3. The V gene end was trimmed by 3 bases and the J gene end by 3 bases; junction bases not matched to a gene: 8. Germline CDR1 and CDR2: MNHEY and SMNVEV (reference sequence). The CDR3 loop reads CASSLVGQGVYEQYF. In nucleotides, the CDR3 is TGTGCCAGCAGTTTGGTCGGGCAGGGGGTCTACGAGCAGTACTTC.

Only a few counts were recorded for this clone. The rearrangement links TRBV2 to TRBJ2-1; 7 nucleotides match TRBD2. Germline V lookup: CDR1 SNHLY, CDR2 FYNNEI. Losses at the gene ends were 2 bases for V and 1 base for J; bases not matched to a gene: 5. The CDR3 is 16 amino acids. The CDR3 loop reads CASSESLGLSYNEQFF. Written as DNA, the CDR3 is TGTGCCAGCAGTGAAAGTCTGGGACTATCCTACAATGAGCAGTTCTTC.